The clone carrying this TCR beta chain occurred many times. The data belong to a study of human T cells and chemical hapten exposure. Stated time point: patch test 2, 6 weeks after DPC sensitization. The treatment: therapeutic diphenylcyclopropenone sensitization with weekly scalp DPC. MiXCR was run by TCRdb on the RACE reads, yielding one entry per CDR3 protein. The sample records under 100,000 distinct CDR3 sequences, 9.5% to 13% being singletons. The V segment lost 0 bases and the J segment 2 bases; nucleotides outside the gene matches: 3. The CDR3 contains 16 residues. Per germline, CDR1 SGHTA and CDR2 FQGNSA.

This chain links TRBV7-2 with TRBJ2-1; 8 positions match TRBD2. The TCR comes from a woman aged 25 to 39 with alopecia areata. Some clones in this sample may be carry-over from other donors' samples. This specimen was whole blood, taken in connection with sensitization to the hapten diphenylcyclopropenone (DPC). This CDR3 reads CASSLAAGRAYNEQFF. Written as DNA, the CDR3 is TGTGCCAGCAGCTTAGCCGCCGGGAGGGCCTACAATGAGCAGTTCTTC.